This T cell receptor beta chain was found in a study of blood T cell repertoires in COVID-19. Measured with immunoSEQ multiplex PCR; TCRdb has only the in-frame clones, and not every one. The repertoire holds about 120,000 clones, with approximately 90% as singletons. J gave up 6 bases and V 4 bases, and 11 bases lay outside the gene matches. The germline V gene encodes CDR1 SGHRS and CDR2 YFSETQ. The CDR3 has 17 amino acids. The chain is built from TRBV5-1 and TRBJ2-1; 12 nucleotides match TRBD2. This clonotype was obtained from a human donor in a cohort sampled during active COVID-19. The sample comprised peripheral blood. Written as DNA, the CDR3 is TGCGCCAGCAGCCTAACGACTAGCGGGAGAGGGGGCAATGAGCAGTTCTTC. This encodes CASSLTTSGRGGNEQFF.